Included here is one T cell receptor (beta chain) sequence, with context. The data stem from a study of T cell changes during pregnancy in multiple sclerosis. Sequencing was performed with immunoSEQ multiplex PCR; in TCRdb, only in-frame clones are kept and a portion is missing. The data show about 54,000 clones, 91% seen once. CDR3 length: 14 residues. The V gene lost 2 bases and the J gene lost 1 base, with 8 bases spanning the gap. Germline V CDR1 and CDR2: SGHVT, SQSDAQ. The specimen was peripheral blood, collected after pregnancy. V usage is TRBV7-4 and J usage is TRBJ2-5, with D uncertain. The clonotype was recovered from a female donor in good health, enrolled as a control in a pregnancy study. The CDR3 bases are TGTGCCAGCAGCTTACGACGGAGCCAAGAGACCCAGTACTTC. This translates into CASSLRRSQETQYF.